This is a list of T cell receptor beta chains from one sample in a study of T-cell reconstitution after alpha-beta-depleted transplantation in children. MiXCR, applied by TCRdb to the PCR reads, yields one record per CDR3 protein. This table has over 200,000 distinct CDR3 sequences, roughly 8.1% appearing once. Source: PBMCs, mostly from graft donor cells, taken 360 days after TCRalphabeta/CD19-depleted stem cell transplant. The receptor source for this set is a male patient between 2 and 10 years old who had a stem cell transplant for acute myeloid leukemia, so the T cells may come from the graft donor. The CDR3 runs from the conserved cysteine through the conserved F or W. The order of the fields is clone size, CDR3 length, V gene, D gene, J gene, CDR3 DNA, CDR3 protein. D genes are given only for firm matches. Clone sizes are given selectively: once, few, many, or a class where the clone is expanded.

.	17	TRBV7-3	TRBD2	TRBJ2-1	TGTGCCAGCAGCTTAATAGGGTTAGCGGGGGGGCGTAATGAGCAGTTCTTC	CASSLIGLAGGRNEQFF
.	18	TRBV3-1	TRBD1	TRBJ2-4	TGTGCCAGCAGTCCGGACAGGCCGGACGCCTTAGCCAAAAACATTCAGTACTTC	CASSPDRPDALAKNIQYF
few	14	TRBV4-2	.	TRBJ2-7	TGTGCCAGCAGCCAAGAGGGGTTAGCCTACGAGCAGTACTTC	CASSQEGLAYEQYF
few	13	TRBV30	.	TRBJ2-1	TGTGCCACGACCGCAAGCTCCTACAATGAGCAGTTCTTC	CATTASSYNEQFF
.	15	TRBV20-1	TRBD1	TRBJ1-1	TGCAGTGCGCGGACAGGGGACGATTGGGGCACTGAAGCTTTCTTT	CSARTGDDWGTEAFF
few	15	TRBV5-1	TRBD1	TRBJ1-1	TGCGCCAGCAGCTTGTCGGACAGGGGAAACACTGAAGCTTTCTTT	CASSLSDRGNTEAFF
.	14	TRBV9	TRBD1	TRBJ2-3	TGTGCCAGCAGCGTCAGACAGGGAACGGGTACGCAGTATTTT	CASSVRQGTGTQYF
few	15	TRBV25-1	TRBD1	TRBJ2-2	TGTGCCAGCAGTCTACGGACAGGGGGCACCGGGGAGCTGTTTTTT	CASSLRTGGTGELFF
many	14	TRBV12-3/TRBV12-4	.	TRBJ1-1	TGTGCCAGCAGGACCGGAGGATTGAACACTGAAGCTTTCTTT	CASRTGGLNTEAFF
many	11	TRBV29-1	.	TRBJ1-1	TGCAGCGCAACATTGGACACTGAAGCTTTCTTT	CSATLDTEAFF
many	14	TRBV5-1	TRBD2	TRBJ2-3	TGCGCCAGCAGCTTAGGACTAGGGTCAGATACGCAGTATTTT	CASSLGLGSDTQYF
.	18	TRBV4-1	TRBD2	TRBJ2-1	TGCGCCAGCAGCCAAGATAGGCCGACTAGCGGGGTAAGGGATGAGCAGTTCTTC	CASSQDRPTSGVRDEQFF
.	16	TRBV5-1	.	TRBJ1-4	TGCGCCAGCAGCGTCGTGGGGGGTACGACCAGGGAAAAACTGTTTTTT	CASSVVGGTTREKLFF
few	14	TRBV29-1	TRBD1	TRBJ2-1	TGCAGCGTCTACCGGGACAGGGGGAAAAATGAGCAGTTCTTC	CSVYRDRGKNEQFF
few	14	TRBV20-1	TRBD2	TRBJ2-5	TGCAGTGCTATAGCTAGCGGGAGGGGAGAGACCCAGTACTTC	CSAIASGRGETQYF
few	12	TRBV20-1	.	TRBJ1-2	TGCAGTGCGGCAGGATTAAACTATGGCTACACCTTC	CSAAGLNYGYTF
many	14	TRBV20-1	.	TRBJ2-5	TGCAGTGCTAGAGACTGGACGCAGCTAGAGACCCAGTACTTC	CSARDWTQLETQYF
.	14	TRBV20-1	TRBD2	TRBJ2-3	TGCAGTGCCGAGGAGACTAGCGGGGCAGATACGCAGTATTTT	CSAEETSGADTQYF
few	15	TRBV7-6	TRBD2	TRBJ2-1	TGTGCCAGCACCCCCCTTGGGGGGGACTACAATGAGCAGTTCTTC	CASTPLGGDYNEQFF
.	12	TRBV20-1	.	TRBJ2-5	TGCAGTGCTATCCTAGTGGGTCCTCCCCAGTACTTC	CSAILVGPPQYF
.	14	TRBV6-1	.	TRBJ2-7	TGTGCCAGCAGTGGGGACGCTAGCTCCTACGAGCAGTACTTC	CASSGDASSYEQYF
few	15	TRBV30	.	TRBJ2-4	TGTGCCTGGAGTGAGTCAGGGCTATGGGGAAACATTCAGTACTTC	CAWSESGLWGNIQYF
few	15	TRBV9	TRBD2	TRBJ2-3	TGTGCCAGCAGCGTACGCGGGAGTGGGTCAGATACGCAGTATTTT	CASSVRGSGSDTQYF
few	18	TRBV6-5	.	TRBJ2-6	TGTGCCAGCAGTCGTGGATCTGCCATCAGCCCTGGGGCCAACGTCCTGACTTTC	CASSRGSAISPGANVLTF
many	15	TRBV18	TRBD1	TRBJ2-5	TGTGCCAGCTCACGACAGGGCATGTACCAAGAGACCCAGTACTTC	CASSRQGMYQETQYF
few	14	TRBV4-1	.	TRBJ2-7	TGCGCCAGCAGCTTAGACTGGGACTCCTACGAGCAGTACTTC	CASSLDWDSYEQYF
few	17	TRBV7-9	TRBD2	TRBJ2-1	TGTGCCAGCAGCCTAAAGGCCCTAGCGGGAGTCAGAAATGAGCAGTTCTTC	CASSLKALAGVRNEQFF
few	14	TRBV4-1	.	TRBJ2-1	TGCGCCAGCAGCCAGTCACTACTCTACAATGAGCAGTTCTTC	CASSQSLLYNEQFF
many	14	TRBV5-1	.	TRBJ2-3	TGCGCCAGCAGCGATTCTCTGCCCACAGATACGCAGTATTTT	CASSDSLPTDTQYF
many	13	TRBV28	.	TRBJ1-2	TGTGCCAGCAGTTTATGGGGTAGTCCCCGCTACACCTTC	CASSLWGSPRYTF
few	14	TRBV7-9	.	TRBJ2-1	TGTGCCAGCAGCTTACGGGGACCCATCAATGAGCAGTTCTTC	CASSLRGPINEQFF
few	14	TRBV27	.	TRBJ2-5	TGTGCCAGCAGTTCCACGGGAGAGGAAGAGACCCAGTACTTC	CASSSTGEEETQYF
few	15	TRBV19	.	TRBJ1-5	TGTGCCAGTAGTATAGATCTCCGGGGGAATCAGCCCCAGCATTTT	CASSIDLRGNQPQHF
.	15	TRBV7-7	TRBD1	TRBJ2-2	TGTGCTAGCAGCGCGCGATGGGGACAGACCGGGGAGCTGTTTTTT	CASSARWGQTGELFF
many	13	TRBV20-1	TRBD1	TRBJ1-5	TGCAGTGCTGCAGGACAGGGGAATCAGCCCCAGCATTTT	CSAAGQGNQPQHF
.	15	TRBV5-1	.	TRBJ2-1	TGCGCCAGCAGCCCTCGACTAGGGGGGGGGAATGAGCAGTTCTTC	CASSPRLGGGNEQFF
few	16	TRBV3-1	TRBD1	TRBJ1-1	TGTGCCAGCAGCCTTCGCAGGACAGGGCTGAACACTGAAGCTTTCTTT	CASSLRRTGLNTEAFF
many	14	TRBV12-3/TRBV12-4	.	TRBJ2-3	TGTGCCAGCAGCTTTGGGGGGCTTGGGGATACGCAGTATTTT	CASSFGGLGDTQYF
few	11	TRBV24-1	.	TRBJ2-5	TGTGCCACCAGTGATTCTGAGACCCAGTACTTC	CATSDSETQYF
.	14	TRBV6-1	.	TRBJ2-3	TGTGCCAGCAGTGTACAGGGCAGCACAGATACGCAGTATTTT	CASSVQGSTDTQYF
.	14	TRBV7-2	.	TRBJ1-2	TGTGCCAGCAGCGATATTGGACAGAGCGGGGGCTACACCTTC	CASSDIGQSGGYTF
many	13	TRBV5-1	.	TRBJ2-3	TGCGCCAGCCGGACGTCCGGTGGAGATACGCAGTATTTT	CASRTSGGDTQYF
.	18	TRBV24-1	TRBD2	TRBJ2-2	TGTGCCACCAGGGGGCTATGTGGACTAGCGACCAACACCGGGGAGCTGTTTTTT	CATRGLCGLATNTGELFF
.	15	TRBV28	TRBD1	TRBJ2-1	TGTGCCAGCAGTTACCAGGGGGCGCGTTACAATGAGCAGTTCTTC	CASSYQGARYNEQFF
few	15	TRBV7-9	.	TRBJ2-6	TGTGCCAGCTCACGGTCGGGTTCCGGGGCCAACGTCCTGACTTTC	CASSRSGSGANVLTF
.	13	TRBV6-5	.	TRBJ2-7	TGTGCCAGCAGTTACACCCCACTCTACGAGCAGTACTTC	CASSYTPLYEQYF
many	14	TRBV5-5	.	TRBJ2-2	TGTGCCAGCAGCTTCGTAAGGGACACCGGGGAGCTGTTTTTT	CASSFVRDTGELFF
.	13	TRBV7-3	.	TRBJ2-7	TGTGCCAGCAGCTTTGACGGGACGGGCGAGCAGTACTTC	CASSFDGTGEQYF
many	15	TRBV3-1	.	TRBJ1-2	TGTGCCAGCAGCCAACCCAGTCGGGGCTTCGATGGCTACACCTTC	CASSQPSRGFDGYTF
few	18	TRBV5-1	TRBD1	TRBJ1-5	TGCGCCAGCAGCTTGGCCAACGACAGGGAGATTCTCAATCAGCCCCAGCATTTT	CASSLANDREILNQPQHF
few	14	TRBV12-3/TRBV12-4	TRBD1	TRBJ2-7	TGTGCCAGCAGTCCAGGGGGTCTATCCTACGAGCAGTACTTC	CASSPGGLSYEQYF
few	14	TRBV7-6	TRBD1	TRBJ1-5	TGTGCCAGCAGCCTCGGACAGGGAATACAGCCCCAGCATTTT	CASSLGQGIQPQHF
few	15	TRBV15	TRBD1	TRBJ2-7	TGTGCCACCAGCAGAGGGCTCGACAGGGCCTACGAGCAGTACTTC	CATSRGLDRAYEQYF
.	11	TRBV24-1	.	TRBJ2-1	TGTGCCACCAGTGTGGGTTATGAGCAGTTCTTC	CATSVGYEQFF